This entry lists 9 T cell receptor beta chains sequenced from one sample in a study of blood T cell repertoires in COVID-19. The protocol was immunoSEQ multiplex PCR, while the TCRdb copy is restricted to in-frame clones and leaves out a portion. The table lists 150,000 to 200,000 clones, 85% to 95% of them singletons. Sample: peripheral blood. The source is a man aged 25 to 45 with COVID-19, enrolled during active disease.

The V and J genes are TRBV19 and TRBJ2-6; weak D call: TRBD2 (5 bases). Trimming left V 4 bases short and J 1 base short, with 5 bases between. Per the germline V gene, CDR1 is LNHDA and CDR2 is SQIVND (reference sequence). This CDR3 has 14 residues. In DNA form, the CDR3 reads TGTGCCAGTAGTACGGGGTCTGGGGCCAACGTCCTGACTTTC. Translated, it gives CASSTGSGANVLTF.

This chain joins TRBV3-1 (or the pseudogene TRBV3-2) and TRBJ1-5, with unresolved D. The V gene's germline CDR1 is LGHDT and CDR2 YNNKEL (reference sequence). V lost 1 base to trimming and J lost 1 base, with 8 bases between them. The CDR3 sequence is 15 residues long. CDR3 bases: TGTGCCAGCAGCCAAGCGGCGGGGAGCAATCAGCCCCAGCATTTT. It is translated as CASSQAAGSNQPQHF.

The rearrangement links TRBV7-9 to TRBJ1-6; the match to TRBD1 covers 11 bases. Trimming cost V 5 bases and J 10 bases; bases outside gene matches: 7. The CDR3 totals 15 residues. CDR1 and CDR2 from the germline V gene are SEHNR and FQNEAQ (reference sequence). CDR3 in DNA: TGTGCCAGCAGCGCCCGGACAGGGGGCAGGTCACCCCTCCACTTT. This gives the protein CASSARTGGRSPLHF. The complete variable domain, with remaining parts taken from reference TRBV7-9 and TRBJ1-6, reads DTGVSQNPRHKITKRGQNVTFRCDPISEHNRLYWYRQTLGQGPEFLTYFQNEAQLEKSRLLSDRFSAERPKGSFSTLEIQRTEQGDSAMYLCASSARTGGRSPLHFGNGTRLTVT.

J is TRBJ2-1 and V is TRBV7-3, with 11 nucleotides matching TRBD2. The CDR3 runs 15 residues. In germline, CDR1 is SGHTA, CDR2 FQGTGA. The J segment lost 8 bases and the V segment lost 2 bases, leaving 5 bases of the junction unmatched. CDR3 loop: CASSLDSGGADEQFF. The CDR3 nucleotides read TGTGCCAGCAGCTTAGATAGCGGGGGGGCCGATGAGCAGTTCTTC. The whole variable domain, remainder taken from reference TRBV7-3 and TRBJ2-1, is GAGVSQTPSNKVTEKGKYVELRCDPISGHTALYWYRQSLGQGPEFLIYFQGTGAADDSGLPNDRFFAVRPEGSVSTLKIQRTERGDSAVYLCASSLDSGGADEQFFGPGTRLTVL.

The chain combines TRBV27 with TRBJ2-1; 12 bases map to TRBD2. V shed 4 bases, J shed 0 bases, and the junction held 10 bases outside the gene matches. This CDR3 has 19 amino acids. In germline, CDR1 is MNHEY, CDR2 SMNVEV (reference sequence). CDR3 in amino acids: CASSSPTSGGANSYNEQFF. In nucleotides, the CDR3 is TGTGCCAGCAGTTCCCCGACTAGCGGGGGAGCCAACTCCTACAATGAGCAGTTCTTC.

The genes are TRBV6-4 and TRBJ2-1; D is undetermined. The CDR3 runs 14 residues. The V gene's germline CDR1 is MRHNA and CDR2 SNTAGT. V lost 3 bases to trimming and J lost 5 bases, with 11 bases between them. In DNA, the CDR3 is TGTGCCAGCAGTGAACGGGTGTGGGACAATGAGCAGTTCTTC. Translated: CASSERVWDNEQFF.

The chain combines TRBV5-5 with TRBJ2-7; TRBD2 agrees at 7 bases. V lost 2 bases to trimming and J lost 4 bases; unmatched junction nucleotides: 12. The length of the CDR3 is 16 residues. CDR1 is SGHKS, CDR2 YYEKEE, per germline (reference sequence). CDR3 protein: CASSLGEGSISYEQYF. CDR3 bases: TGTGCCAGCAGCTTAGGGGAGGGGAGTATCTCGTACGAGCAGTACTTC.

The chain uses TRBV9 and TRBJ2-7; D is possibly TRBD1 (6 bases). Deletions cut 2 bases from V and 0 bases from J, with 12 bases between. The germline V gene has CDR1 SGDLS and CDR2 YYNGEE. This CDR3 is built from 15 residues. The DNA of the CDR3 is TGTGCCAGCAGCGTGGGGGCATCCCTCTCCTACGAGCAGTACTTC. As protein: CASSVGASLSYEQYF. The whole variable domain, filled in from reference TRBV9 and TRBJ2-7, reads DSGVTQTPKHLITATGQRVTLRCSPRSGDLSVYWYQQSLDQGLQFLIQYYNGEERAKGNILERFSAQQFPDLHSELNLSSLELGDSALYFCASSVGASLSYEQYFGPGTRLTVT.

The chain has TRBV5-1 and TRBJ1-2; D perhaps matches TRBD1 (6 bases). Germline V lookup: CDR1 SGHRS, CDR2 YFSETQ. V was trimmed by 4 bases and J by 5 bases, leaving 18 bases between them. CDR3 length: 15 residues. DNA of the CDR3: TGCGCCAGCAGCCCGGCGGGGGCCCCTAGGTATGGCTACACCTTC. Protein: CASSPAGAPRYGYTF.